The 5 T cell receptor beta chains in this list originate from one sample, sequenced in a study of T cell responses to AZD1222 COVID-19 vaccine. TCRdb keeps only in-frame clones here, not all; method: immunoSEQ multiplex PCR. The table records 80,000 to 85,000 clones, roughly 90% of them present only once. This specimen was peripheral blood, taken 28 days after the second AZD1222 dose. These receptors were obtained from an adult who received the AZD1222 COVID-19 vaccine.

The chain links TRBV18 to TRBJ1-1; 7 bases map to TRBD1. The CDR3 extends over 14 amino acids. Germline values: CDR1 KGHSH, CDR2 LQKENI. V shed 6 bases, J shed 4 bases, and the junction held 8 bases outside the gene matches. CDR3 DNA: TGTGCCAGCTCCCCCAAGGGGGCCGCCACTGAAGCTTTCTTT. Amino acid sequence: CASSPKGAATEAFF.

This clone showed up just a few times. The gene calls are TRBV7-2 and TRBJ2-1, with 16 bases fitting TRBD2. V shed 1 base, J shed 7 bases, and the junction held 4 bases outside the gene matches. In germline, CDR1 is SGHTA, CDR2 FQGNSA. The CDR3 runs to 17 residues. The CDR3 is CASSLVGTSGRGNEQFF. The CDR3 bases are TGTGCCAGCAGCTTAGTGGGGACTAGCGGGAGGGGGAATGAGCAGTTCTTC. Full variable domain (rest looked up from reference TRBV7-2 and TRBJ2-1): GAGVSQSPSNKVTEKGKDVELRCDPISGHTALYWYRQSLGQGLEFLIYFQGNSAPDKSGLPSDRFSAERTGGSVSTLTIQRTQQEDSAVYLCASSLVGTSGRGNEQFFGPGTRLTVL.

The chain combines TRBV4-3 with TRBJ2-5; 11 bases line up with TRBD2. CDR3 size: 16 residues. Losses at the gene ends were 0 bases for V and 3 bases for J; bases not matched to a gene: 3. Per the germline V gene, CDR1 is LGHNA and CDR2 is YSLEER. The CDR3 here is CASSQDVTSGEETQYF. The CDR3 nucleotides read TGCGCCAGCAGCCAAGATGTGACTAGCGGGGAAGAGACCCAGTACTTC.

V usage is TRBV6-5 and J usage is TRBJ2-1; TRBD2 matches 8 bases. CDR1 and CDR2 from the germline V gene are MNHEY and SVGAGI. V shed 6 bases, J shed 0 bases, and the junction held 4 bases outside the gene matches. This CDR3 is built from 15 residues. The CDR3 sequence: CASSRSGSSYNEQFF. CDR3 DNA: TGTGCCAGCAGCCGGAGCGGGAGCTCCTACAATGAGCAGTTCTTC.

V gene TRBV19 combines with J gene TRBJ2-1; 9 bases are shared with TRBD1. Trimming at V came to 4 bases and at J to 9 bases, leaving 4 bases not matched to a gene. The CDR3 is made up of 13 amino acids. Germline V gene sequence: CDR1 LNHDA, CDR2 SQIVND (reference sequence). The CDR3 reads CASSTGQGSEQFF. As DNA, the CDR3 is TGTGCCAGTAGTACGGGACAGGGAAGTGAGCAGTTCTTC.